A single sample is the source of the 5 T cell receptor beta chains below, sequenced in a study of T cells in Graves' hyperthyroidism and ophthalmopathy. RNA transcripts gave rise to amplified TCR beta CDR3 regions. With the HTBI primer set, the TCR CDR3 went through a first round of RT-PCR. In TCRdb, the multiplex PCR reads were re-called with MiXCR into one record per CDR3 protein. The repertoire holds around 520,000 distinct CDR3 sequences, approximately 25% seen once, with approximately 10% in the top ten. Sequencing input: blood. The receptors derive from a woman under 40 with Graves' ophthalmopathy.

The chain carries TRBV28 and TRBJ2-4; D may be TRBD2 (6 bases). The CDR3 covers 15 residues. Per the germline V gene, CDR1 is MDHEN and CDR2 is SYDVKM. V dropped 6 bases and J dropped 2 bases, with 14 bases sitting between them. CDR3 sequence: CASSVGGSSKNIQYF. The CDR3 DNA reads TGTGCCAGCAGCGTCGGAGGGTCATCCAAAAACATTCAGTACTTC.

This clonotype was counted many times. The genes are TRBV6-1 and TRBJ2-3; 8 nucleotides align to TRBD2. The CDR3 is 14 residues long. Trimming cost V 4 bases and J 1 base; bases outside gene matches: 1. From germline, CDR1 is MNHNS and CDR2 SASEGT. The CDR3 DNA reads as TGTGCCAGCAGTGGTAGCGGGGGCACAGATACGCAGTATTTT. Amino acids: CASSGSGGTDTQYF.

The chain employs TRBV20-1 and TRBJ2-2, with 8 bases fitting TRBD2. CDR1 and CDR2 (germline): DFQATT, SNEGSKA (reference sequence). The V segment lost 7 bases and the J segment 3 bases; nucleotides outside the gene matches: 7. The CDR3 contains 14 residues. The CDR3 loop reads CSVEREIYTGELFF. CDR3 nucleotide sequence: TGCAGTGTCGAGCGGGAGATTTACACCGGGGAGCTGTTTTTT.

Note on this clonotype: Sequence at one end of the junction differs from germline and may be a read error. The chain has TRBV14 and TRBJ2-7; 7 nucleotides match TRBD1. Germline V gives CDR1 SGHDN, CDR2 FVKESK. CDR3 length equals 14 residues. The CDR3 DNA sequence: TGTGCCAGCGGATTGACGGGACAGTCCTACGATCAGTACTTC. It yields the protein CASGLTGQSYDQYF. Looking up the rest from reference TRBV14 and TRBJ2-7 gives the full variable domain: EAGVTQFPSHSVIEKGQTVTLRCDPISGHDNLYWYRRVMGKEIKFLLHFVKESKQDESGMPNNRFLAERTGGTYSTLKVQPAELEDSGVYFCASGLTGQSYDQYFGPGTRLTVT.

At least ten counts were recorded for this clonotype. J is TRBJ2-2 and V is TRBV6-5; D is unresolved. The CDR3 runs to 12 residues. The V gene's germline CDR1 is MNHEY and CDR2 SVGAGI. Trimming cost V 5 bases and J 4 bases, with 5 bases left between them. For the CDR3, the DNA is TGTGCCAGCAGTCCCTCCACCGGGGAGCTGTTTTTT. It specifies CASSPSTGELFF.